The T cell receptor beta chain described here comes from a study of T cell responses to AZD1222 COVID-19 vaccine. The germline CDR1 and CDR2 sequences are SGHNT and YYREEE (reference sequence). This CDR3 spans 14 amino acids. V lost 4 bases and J lost 5, with 13 bases in between. Generated by immunoSEQ multiplex PCR, the TCRdb table keeps only in-frame clones and is missing some. The sample has more than 120,000 clones; approximately 90% are singletons. The V gene is TRBV5-4, the J gene TRBJ2-1, with D perhaps being TRBD1 or TRBD2 (5 bases each). The sample consisted of peripheral blood, taken 28 days after the second AZD1222 dose. This receptor was taken from an adult who received the AZD1222 COVID-19 vaccine. The CDR3 is CASSTRMGDNEQFF. The DNA of the CDR3 is TGTGCCAGCAGCACCCGTATGGGGGACAATGAGCAGTTCTTC. The full variable domain, completed using reference TRBV5-4 and TRBJ2-1, is ETGVTQSPTHLIKTRGQQVTLRCSSQSGHNTVSWYQQALGQGPQFIFQYYREEENGRGNFPPRFSGLQFPNYSSELNVNALELDDSALYLCASSTRMGDNEQFFGPGTRLTVL.